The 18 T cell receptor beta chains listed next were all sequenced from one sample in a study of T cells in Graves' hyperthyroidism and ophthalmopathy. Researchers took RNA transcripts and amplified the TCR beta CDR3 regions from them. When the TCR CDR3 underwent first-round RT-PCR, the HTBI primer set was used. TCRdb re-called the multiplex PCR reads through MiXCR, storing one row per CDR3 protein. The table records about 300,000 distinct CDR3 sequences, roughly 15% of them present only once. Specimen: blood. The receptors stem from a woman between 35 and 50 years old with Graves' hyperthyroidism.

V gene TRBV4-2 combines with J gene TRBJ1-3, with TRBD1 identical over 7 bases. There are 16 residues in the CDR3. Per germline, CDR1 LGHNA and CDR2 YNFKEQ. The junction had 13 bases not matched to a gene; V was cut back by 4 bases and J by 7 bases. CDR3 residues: CASSRALRQGRNTIYF. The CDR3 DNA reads TGTGCCAGCAGCCGAGCGTTACGACAGGGCAGGAACACCATATATTTT.

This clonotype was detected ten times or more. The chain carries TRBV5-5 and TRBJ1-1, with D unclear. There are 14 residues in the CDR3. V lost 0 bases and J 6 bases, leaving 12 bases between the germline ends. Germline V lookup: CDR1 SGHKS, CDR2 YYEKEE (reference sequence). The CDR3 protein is CASSLGSLAAEAFF. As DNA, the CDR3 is TGTGCCAGCAGCTTGGGTAGCTTAGCCGCTGAAGCTTTCTTT. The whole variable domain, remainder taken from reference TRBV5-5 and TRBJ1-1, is DAGVTQSPTHLIKTRGQQVTLRCSPISGHKSVSWYQQVLGQGPQFIFQYYEKEERGRGNFPDRFSARQFPNYSSELNVNALLLGDSALYLCASSLGSLAAEAFFGQGTRLTVV.

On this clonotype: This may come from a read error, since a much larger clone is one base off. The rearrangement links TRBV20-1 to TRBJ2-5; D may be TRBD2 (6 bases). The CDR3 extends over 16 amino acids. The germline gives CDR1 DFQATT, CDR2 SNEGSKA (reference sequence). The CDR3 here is CSAGDQRGGSLATQYF. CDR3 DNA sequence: TGCAGTGCTGGAGATCAAAGGGGAGGAAGTTTGGCGACCCAGTACTTC.

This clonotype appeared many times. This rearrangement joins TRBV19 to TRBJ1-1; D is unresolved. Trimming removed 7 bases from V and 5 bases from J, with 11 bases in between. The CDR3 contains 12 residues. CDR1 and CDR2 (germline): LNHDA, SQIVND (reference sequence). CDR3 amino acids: CASIKGATEAFF. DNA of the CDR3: TGTGCCAGTATCAAAGGCGCTACTGAAGCTTTCTTT.

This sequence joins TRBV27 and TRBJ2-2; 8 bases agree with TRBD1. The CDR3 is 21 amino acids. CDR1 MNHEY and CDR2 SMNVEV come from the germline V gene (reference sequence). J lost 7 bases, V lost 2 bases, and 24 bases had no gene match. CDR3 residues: CASSLRATHRGTSERNGELFF. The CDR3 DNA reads TGTGCCAGCAGTTTACGCGCCACTCACAGGGGGACCTCCGAACGGAACGGGGAGCTGTTTTTT.

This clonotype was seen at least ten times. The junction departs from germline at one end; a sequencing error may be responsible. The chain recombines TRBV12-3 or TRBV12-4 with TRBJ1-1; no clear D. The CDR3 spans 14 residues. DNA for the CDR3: TGTGCCGGCAGTTTAGGTTCCAGTAACACTGAAGCTTTCTTT. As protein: CAGSLGSSNTEAFF.

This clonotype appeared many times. In nucleotides, the CDR3 is TGTGCCAGCAGCTTCGGGAAAAGAGATACGCAGTATTTT. It translates to CASSFGKRDTQYF. The chain carries TRBV7-2 and TRBJ2-3; tentatively, D is TRBD2 (5 bases). CDR3 length equals 13 residues. Germline V gene sequence: CDR1 SGHTA, CDR2 FQGNSA. V was cut by 3 bases and J by 5 bases, with 9 bases left in between.

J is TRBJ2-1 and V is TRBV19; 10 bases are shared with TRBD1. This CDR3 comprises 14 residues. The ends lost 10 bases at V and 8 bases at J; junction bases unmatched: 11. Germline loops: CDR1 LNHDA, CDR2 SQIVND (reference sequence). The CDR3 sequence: CATSAGTGVYEQFF. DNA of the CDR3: TGTGCCACCTCGGCGGGGACAGGGGTGTATGAGCAGTTCTTC. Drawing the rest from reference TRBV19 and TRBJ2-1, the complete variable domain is DGGITQSPKYLFRKEGQNVTLSCEQNLNHDAMYWYRQDPGQGLRLIYYSQIVNDFQKGDIAEGYSVSREKKESFPLTVTSAQKNPTAFYLCATSAGTGVYEQFFGPGTRLTVL.

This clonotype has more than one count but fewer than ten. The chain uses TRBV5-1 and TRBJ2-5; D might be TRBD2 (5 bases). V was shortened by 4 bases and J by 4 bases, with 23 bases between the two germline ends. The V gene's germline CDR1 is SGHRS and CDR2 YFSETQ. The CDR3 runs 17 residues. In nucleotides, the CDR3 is TGCGCCAGCAGCCCCGGTGATAGCAGTGGAGGAGGAGAGACCCAGTACTTC. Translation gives CASSPGDSSGGGETQYF.

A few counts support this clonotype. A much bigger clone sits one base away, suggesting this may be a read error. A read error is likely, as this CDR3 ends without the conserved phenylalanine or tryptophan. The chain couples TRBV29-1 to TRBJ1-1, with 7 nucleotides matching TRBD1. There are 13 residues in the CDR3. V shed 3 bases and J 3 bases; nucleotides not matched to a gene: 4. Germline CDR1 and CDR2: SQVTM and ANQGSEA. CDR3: CSVESGGDTEAFL. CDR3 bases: TGCAGCGTTGAGTCAGGGGGAGACACTGAAGCTTTCCTT.

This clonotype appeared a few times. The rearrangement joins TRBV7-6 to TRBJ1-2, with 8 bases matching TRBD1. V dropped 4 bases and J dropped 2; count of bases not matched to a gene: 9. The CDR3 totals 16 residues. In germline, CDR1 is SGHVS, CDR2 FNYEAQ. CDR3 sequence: CASSSSGDRHNYGYTF. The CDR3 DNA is TGTGCCAGCAGCTCCTCCGGGGACAGGCACAACTATGGCTACACCTTC. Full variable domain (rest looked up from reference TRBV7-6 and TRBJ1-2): GAGVSQSPRYKVTKRGQDVALRCDPISGHVSLYWYRQALGQGPEFLTYFNYEAQQDKSGLPNDRFSAERPEGSISTLTIQRTEQRDSAMYRCASSSSGDRHNYGYTFGSGTRLTVV.

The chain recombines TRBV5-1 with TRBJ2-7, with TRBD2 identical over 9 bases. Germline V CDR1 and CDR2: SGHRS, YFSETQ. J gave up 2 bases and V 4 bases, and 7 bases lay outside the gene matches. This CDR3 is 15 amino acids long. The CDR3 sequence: CASSTGASGAYEQYF. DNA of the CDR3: TGCGCCAGCAGCACCGGGGCTAGCGGGGCCTACGAGCAGTACTTC.

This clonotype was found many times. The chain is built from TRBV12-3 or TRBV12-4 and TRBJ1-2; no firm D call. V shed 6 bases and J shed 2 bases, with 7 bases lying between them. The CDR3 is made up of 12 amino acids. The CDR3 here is CASSPSNYGYTF. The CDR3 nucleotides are TGTGCCAGCAGCCCTTCCAACTATGGCTACACCTTC.

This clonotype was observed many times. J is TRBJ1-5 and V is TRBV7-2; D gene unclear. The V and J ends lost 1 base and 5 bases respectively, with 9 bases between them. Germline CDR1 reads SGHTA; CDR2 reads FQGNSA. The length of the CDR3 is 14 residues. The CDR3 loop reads CASSLGAIDQPQHF. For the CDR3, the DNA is TGTGCCAGCAGCTTAGGGGCCATAGATCAGCCCCAGCATTTT.

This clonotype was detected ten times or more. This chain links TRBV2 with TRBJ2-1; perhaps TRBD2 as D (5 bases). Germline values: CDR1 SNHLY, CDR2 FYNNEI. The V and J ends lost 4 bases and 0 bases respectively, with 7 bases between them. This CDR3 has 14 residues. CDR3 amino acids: CASSGGSSYNEQFF. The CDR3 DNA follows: TGTGCCAGCAGTGGAGGGAGCTCCTACAATGAGCAGTTCTTC.

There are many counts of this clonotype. CDR3 sequence (DNA): TGTGCCAGCAGCTTAACCCCGGGACACTCCGGGAACGAGCAGTACTTC. It specifies CASSLTPGHSGNEQYF. The chain couples TRBV7-8 to TRBJ2-7, with a possible D match to TRBD1 (6 bases). The CDR3 is 16 residues long. Per the germline V gene, CDR1 is SGHVS and CDR2 is FQNEAQ. V was clipped by 2 bases and J by 5 bases, with 19 bases between them.

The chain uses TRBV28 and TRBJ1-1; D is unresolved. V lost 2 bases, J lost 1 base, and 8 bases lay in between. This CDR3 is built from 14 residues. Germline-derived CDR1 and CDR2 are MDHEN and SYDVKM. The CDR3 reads CASSLPWGNTEAFF. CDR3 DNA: TGTGCCAGCAGTTTACCTTGGGGGAACACTGAAGCTTTCTTT.

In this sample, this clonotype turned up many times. The CDR3 coding sequence is TGTGCCAGCAGCTTAGTCGGCGGCAGGGGCTTTATCAATGAGCAGTTCTTC. This sequence encodes CASSLVGGRGFINEQFF. The chain employs TRBV11-2 and TRBJ2-1, with D possibly being TRBD1 (6 bases). With 1 base removed from V and 6 bases from J, the gap between germline ends came to 19 bases. Germline values: CDR1 SGHAT, CDR2 FQNNGV. This CDR3 is 17 amino acids long.